A selection of T cell receptor beta chains follows, all from one sample in a study of T cells after yellow fever vaccination. TCRdb reprocessed the 5' RACE reads via MiXCR and lists one record per CDR3 protein. The sample has 200,000 to 300,000 distinct CDR3 sequences; under 15% are singletons. The input for sequencing was CD4+ T cells sorted from PBMCs, taken 45 days after the yellow fever booster vaccination. The receptors were gathered from a man aged 25 to 45 who received the YFV17D yellow fever vaccine. Both conserved end residues are part of each CDR3. The order of the fields is V gene, J gene, clone size, D gene, CDR3 protein, CDR3 DNA. A D gene is named only where the DNA matches it firmly. Clone size is stated in some rows and not others, as once, few, many or a class when expanded.

>TRBV29-1|TRBJ2-5|.|TRBD2
CSATAGVETQYF
TGCAGCGCAACAGCGGGAGTGGAGACCCAGTACTTC
>TRBV12-3/TRBV12-4|TRBJ2-2|few|.
CASSLSGQSAGELFF
TGTGCCAGCAGTTTATCGGGTCAGTCGGCCGGGGAGCTGTTTTTT
>TRBV20-1|TRBJ1-5|.|.
CSASVVSRKNQPQHF
TGCAGTGCTAGTGTGGTCAGCCGAAAAAATCAGCCCCAGCATTTT
>TRBV4-3|TRBJ2-3|many|.
CASSRITQYF
TGCGCCAGCAGCCGGATCACGCAGTATTTT
>TRBV20-1|TRBJ2-7|.|.
CSARVNDLKQSSYEQYF
TGCAGTGCCAGGGTAAATGATCTTAAACAAAGCTCCTACGAGCAGTACTTC
>TRBV19|TRBJ1-6|.|.
CASSTKAQGPPLHF
TGTGCCAGTAGTACCAAAGCCCAGGGGCCACCCCTCCACTTT
>TRBV11-2|TRBJ2-2|few|TRBD2
CASSLLGLAHLANTGELFF
TGTGCCAGCAGCTTATTGGGACTAGCTCATTTGGCCAACACCGGGGAGCTGTTTTTT
>TRBV20-1|TRBJ2-7|few|TRBD2
CSGLADYEQYF
TGCAGTGGGCTAGCGGACTACGAGCAGTACTTC
>TRBV6-1|TRBJ2-2|.|TRBD1
CASSLFGQGADTGELFF
TGTGCCAGCAGCCTATTCGGACAGGGGGCGGACACCGGGGAGCTGTTTTTT
>TRBV28|TRBJ1-5|.|TRBD1
CASSFSWTRTGQLSGGNQPQHF
TGTGCCAGCAGTTTCTCGTGGACGCGGACAGGACAATTATCGGGTGGCAATCAGCCCCAGCATTTT
>TRBV29-1|TRBJ2-3|.|.
CSVEGLADTQYF
TGCAGCGTGGAGGGCCTCGCAGATACGCAGTATTTT
>TRBV18|TRBJ2-1|.|TRBD2
CASSLGLALAYNEQFF
TGTGCCAGCTCACTGGGACTAGCGTTAGCCTACAATGAGCAGTTCTTC
>TRBV19|TRBJ2-7|.|.
CASTDRTRNEQYF
TGTGCCAGTACCGACAGGACGAGGAACGAGCAGTACTTC
>TRBV18|TRBJ2-5|few|.
CASSPQGTKTQYF
TGTGCCAGCTCACCACAGGGAACAAAGACCCAGTACTTC
>TRBV20-1|TRBJ2-1|few|.
CSAPNTGGEQFF
TGCAGTGCTCCCAATACAGGCGGGGAGCAGTTCTTC
>TRBV6-5|TRBJ1-1|.|.
CASSYSGTAFF
TGTGCCAGCAGTTACTCGGGGACAGCTTTCTTT
>TRBV20-1|TRBJ2-3|few|.
CSTDGAPSTDTQYF
TGCAGTACCGATGGGGCCCCTAGCACAGATACGCAGTATTTT
>TRBV6-5|TRBJ2-2|few|.
CASSYQGISGELFF
TGTGCCAGCAGTTACCAAGGGATTTCCGGGGAGCTGTTTTTT
>TRBV15|TRBJ2-5|few|TRBD2
CATSRRGGRPEETQYF
TGTGCCACCAGCCGAAGAGGCGGGAGGCCGGAGGAGACCCAGTACTTC